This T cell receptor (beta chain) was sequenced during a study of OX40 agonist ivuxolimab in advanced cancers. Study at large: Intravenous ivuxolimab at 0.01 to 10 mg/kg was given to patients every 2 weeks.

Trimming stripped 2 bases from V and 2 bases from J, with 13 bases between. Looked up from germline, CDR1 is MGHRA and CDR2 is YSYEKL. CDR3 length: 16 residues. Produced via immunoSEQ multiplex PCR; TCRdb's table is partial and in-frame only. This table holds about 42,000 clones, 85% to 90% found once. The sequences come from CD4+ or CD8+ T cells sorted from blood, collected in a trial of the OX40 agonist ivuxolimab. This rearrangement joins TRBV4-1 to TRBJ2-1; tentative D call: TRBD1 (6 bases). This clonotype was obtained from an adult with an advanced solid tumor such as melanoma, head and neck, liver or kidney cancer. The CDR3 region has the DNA TGCGCCAGCAGCCAAAGTACGGCAGGGGCCTACAATGAGCAGTTCTTC. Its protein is CASSQSTAGAYNEQFF.